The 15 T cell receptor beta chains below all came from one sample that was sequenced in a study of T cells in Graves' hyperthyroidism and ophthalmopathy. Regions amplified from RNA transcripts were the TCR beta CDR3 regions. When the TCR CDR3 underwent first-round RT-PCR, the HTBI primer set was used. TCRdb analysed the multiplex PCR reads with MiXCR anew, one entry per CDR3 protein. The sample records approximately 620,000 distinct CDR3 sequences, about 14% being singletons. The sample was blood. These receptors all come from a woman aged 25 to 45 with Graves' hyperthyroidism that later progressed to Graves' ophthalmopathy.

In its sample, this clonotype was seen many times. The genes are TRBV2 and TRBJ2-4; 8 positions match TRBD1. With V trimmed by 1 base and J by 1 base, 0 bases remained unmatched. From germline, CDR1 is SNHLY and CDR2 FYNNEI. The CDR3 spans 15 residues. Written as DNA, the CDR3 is TGTGCCAGCAGTGAAGACAGGGGGGCCAAAAACATTCAGTACTTC. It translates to CASSEDRGAKNIQYF.

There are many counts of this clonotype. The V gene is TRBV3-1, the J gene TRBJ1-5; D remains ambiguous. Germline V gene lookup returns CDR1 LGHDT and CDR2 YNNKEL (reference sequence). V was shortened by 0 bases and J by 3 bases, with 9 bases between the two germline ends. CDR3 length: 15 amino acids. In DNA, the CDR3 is TGTGCCAGCAGCCAAGATTCTACAGCCAATCAGCCCCAGCATTTT. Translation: CASSQDSTANQPQHF.

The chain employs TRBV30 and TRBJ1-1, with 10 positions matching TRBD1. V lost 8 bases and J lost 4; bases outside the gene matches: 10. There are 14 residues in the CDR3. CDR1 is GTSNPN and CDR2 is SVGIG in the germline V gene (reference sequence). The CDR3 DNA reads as TGTGCCACCCGACAGGGGGCCCTATCCACTGAAGCTTTCTTT. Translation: CATRQGALSTEAFF.

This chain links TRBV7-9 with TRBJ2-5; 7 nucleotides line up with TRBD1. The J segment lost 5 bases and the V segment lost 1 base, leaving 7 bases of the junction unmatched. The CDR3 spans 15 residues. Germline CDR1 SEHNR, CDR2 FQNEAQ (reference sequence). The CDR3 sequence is CASSLEGGQGETQYF. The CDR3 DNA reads TGTGCCAGCAGCTTAGAAGGGGGCCAGGGCGAGACCCAGTACTTC.

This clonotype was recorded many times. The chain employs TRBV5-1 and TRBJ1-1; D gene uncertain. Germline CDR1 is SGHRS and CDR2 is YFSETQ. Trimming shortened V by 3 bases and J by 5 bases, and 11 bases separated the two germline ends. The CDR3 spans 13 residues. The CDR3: CASSSLSDTEAFF. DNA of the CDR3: TGCGCCAGCAGCTCGCTTTCGGATACTGAAGCTTTCTTT.

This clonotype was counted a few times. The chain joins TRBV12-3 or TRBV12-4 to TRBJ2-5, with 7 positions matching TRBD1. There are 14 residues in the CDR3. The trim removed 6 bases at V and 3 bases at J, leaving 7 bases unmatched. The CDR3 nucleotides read TGTGCCAGCAGGGTCCTTCAGGGGGAAGAGACCCAGTACTTC. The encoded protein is CASRVLQGEETQYF.

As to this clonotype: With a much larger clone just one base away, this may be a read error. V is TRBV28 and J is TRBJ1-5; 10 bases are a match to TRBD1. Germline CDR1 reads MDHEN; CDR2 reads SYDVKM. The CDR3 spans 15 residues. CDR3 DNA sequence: TGTGTCAGCACCCCCGGGGACAGGGGAAATCAGCCCCAGCATTTT. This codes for CVSTPGDRGNQPQHF.

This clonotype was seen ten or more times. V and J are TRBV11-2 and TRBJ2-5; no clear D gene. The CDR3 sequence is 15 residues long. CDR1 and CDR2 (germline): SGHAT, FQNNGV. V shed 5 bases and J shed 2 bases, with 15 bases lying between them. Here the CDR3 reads CASSPSTPTQETQYF. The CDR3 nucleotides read TGTGCCAGCAGCCCTTCGACACCTACTCAAGAGACCCAGTACTTC.

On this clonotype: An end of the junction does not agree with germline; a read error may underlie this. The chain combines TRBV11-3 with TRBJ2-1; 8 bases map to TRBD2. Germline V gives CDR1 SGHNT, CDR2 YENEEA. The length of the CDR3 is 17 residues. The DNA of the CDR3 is TGCGCCAGCAGCCAAGATCTAAGCGGGAGCCTCTACAATGAGCAGTTCTTC. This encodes CASSQDLSGSLYNEQFF. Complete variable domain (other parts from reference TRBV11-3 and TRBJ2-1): EAGVVQSPRYKIIEKKQPVAFWCNPISGHNTLYWYLQNLGQGPELLIRYENEEAVDDSQLPKDRFSAERLKGVDSTLKIQPAELGDSAVYLCASSQDLSGSLYNEQFFGPGTRLTVL.

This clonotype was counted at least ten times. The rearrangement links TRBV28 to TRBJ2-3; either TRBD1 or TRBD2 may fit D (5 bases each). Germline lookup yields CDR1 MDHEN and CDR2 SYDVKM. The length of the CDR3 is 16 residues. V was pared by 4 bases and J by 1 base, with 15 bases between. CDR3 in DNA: TGTGCCAGCAGTTCTTTCGACCGGGGACGCACAGATACGCAGTATTTT. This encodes CASSSFDRGRTDTQYF.

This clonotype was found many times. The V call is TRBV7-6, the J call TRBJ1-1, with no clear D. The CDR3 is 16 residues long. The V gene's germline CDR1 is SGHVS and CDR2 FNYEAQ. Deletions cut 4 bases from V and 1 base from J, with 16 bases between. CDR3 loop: CASSSRSSQQNTEAFF. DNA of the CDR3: TGTGCCAGCAGCTCCCGGTCTTCTCAGCAGAACACTGAAGCTTTCTTT.

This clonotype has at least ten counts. The CDR3 DNA is TGTGCCAGCAGTTGGACAGGGGCAGACAATACGCAGTATTTT. It specifies CASSWTGADNTQYF. The V call is TRBV11-3, the J call TRBJ2-3; TRBD1 agrees at 9 bases. The V segment lost 6 bases and the J segment 7 bases; nucleotides outside the gene matches: 8. The CDR3 spans 14 residues. Germline V gene lookup returns CDR1 SGHNT and CDR2 YENEEA.

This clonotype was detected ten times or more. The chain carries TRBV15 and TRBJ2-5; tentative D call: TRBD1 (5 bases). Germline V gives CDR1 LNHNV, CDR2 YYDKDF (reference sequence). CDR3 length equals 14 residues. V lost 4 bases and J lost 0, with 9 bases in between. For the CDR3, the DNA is TGTGCCACCAGCAACTGGGGCAACCAAGAGACCCAGTACTTC. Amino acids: CATSNWGNQETQYF. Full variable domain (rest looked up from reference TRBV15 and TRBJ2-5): DAMVIQNPRYQVTQFGKPVTLSCSQTLNHNVMYWYQQKSSQAPKLLFHYYDKDFNNEADTPDNFQSRRPNTSFCFLDIRSPGLGDTAMYLCATSNWGNQETQYFGPGTRLLVL.

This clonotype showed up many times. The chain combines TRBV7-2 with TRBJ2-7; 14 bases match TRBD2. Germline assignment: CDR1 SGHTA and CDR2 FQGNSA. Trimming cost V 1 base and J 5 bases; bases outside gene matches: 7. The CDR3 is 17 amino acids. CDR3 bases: TGTGCCAGCAGCTTAGTAATACGGACTAGCGGGAGGAACGAGCAGTACTTC. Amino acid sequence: CASSLVIRTSGRNEQYF.

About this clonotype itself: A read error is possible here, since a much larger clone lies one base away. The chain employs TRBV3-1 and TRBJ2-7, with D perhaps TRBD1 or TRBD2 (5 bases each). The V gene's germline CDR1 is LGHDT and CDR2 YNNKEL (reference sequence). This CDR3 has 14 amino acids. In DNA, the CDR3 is TGTGCCAGCAACCAAGGGACCCCTGTCAACGAGCAGTACTTC. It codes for CASNQGTPVNEQYF.